The present entry profiles one TCR beta chain with its context. This specimen belongs to a study of CD8 T cells in Susac syndrome. Random-hexamer reverse transcription was applied to roughly 0.5 to 1 ug RNA. TCRdb used MiXCR to reprocess the immunoSEQ multiplex PCR reads, holding one entry per CDR3 protein. The sample has roughly 330,000 distinct CDR3 sequences, around 92% seen once. Germline V gene data show CDR1 as KGHSH and CDR2 as LQKENI. This CDR3 is built from 15 residues. V lost 0 bases, J lost 5 bases, and 0 bases stayed unmatched. Bulk CD8+ and CD4+ cells came from magnetic negative isolation; CD8+ TEMRA by FACS.

The rearrangement links TRBV18 to TRBJ2-5; 13 nucleotides match TRBD2. Source material: CD4+ T cells from PBMCs. The sequence came from a human donor with multiple sclerosis. This CDR3 is CASSPPGLAGETQYF. The CDR3 DNA sequence: TGTGCCAGCTCACCACCGGGACTAGCGGGGGAGACCCAGTACTTC. Filled out from reference TRBV18 and TRBJ2-5, the complete variable domain reads NAGVMQNPRHLVRRRGQEARLRCSPMKGHSHVYWYRQLPEEGLKFMVYLQKENIIDESGMPKERFSAEFPKEGPSILRIQQVVRGDSAAYFCASSPPGLAGETQYFGPGTRLLVL.